This T cell receptor beta chain was identified in a study of cytomegalovirus exposure and HLA in healthy donors. Turning to the study itself: Earlier, 150 million to 200 million T cells were analyzed, and some 120 million unique TCR beta sequences were found among them. Study results and limitations: Later on, a genetic analysis was performed. It linked a missense variant in DCLRE1C with V- and J-gene trimming of TCR beta.

Use of 60 Vbeta and 13 Jbeta primers characterized the PCR. The assay was immunoSEQ multiplex PCR, and TCRdb's table has in-frame clones only and misses some. This table holds approximately 160,000 clones, 65% to 70% found once. Remarks on this clone: The antigen remains unidentified.

CDR3 length: 19 residues. CDR1 and CDR2 (germline): SGDLS, YYNGEE. Unmatched junction bases numbered 14, after V lost 4 bases and J lost 0 bases. The rearrangement links TRBV9 to TRBJ1-5; TRBD1 matches at 9 bases. The material sequenced was PBMCs. The source is a woman under 30 in good health and CMV-seropositive. CDR3 DNA sequence: TGTGCCAGCAGCAAGAGACAGGGGGTGAGGGGGTATAGCAATCAGCCCCAGCATTTT. Protein sequence: CASSKRQGVRGYSNQPQHF.